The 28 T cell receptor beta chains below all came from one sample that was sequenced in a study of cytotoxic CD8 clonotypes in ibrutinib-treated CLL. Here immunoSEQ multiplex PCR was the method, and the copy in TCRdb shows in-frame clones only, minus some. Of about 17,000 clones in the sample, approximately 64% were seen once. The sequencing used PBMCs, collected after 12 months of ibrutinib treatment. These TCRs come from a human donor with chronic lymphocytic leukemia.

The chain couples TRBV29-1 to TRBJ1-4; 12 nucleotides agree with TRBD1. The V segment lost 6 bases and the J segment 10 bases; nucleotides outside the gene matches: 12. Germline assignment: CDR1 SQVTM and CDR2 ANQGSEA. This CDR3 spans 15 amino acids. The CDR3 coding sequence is TGCAGCGTCCATGGGACAGGGGGCGATTTTGGAAAACTGTTTTTT. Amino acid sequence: CSVHGTGGDFGKLFF.

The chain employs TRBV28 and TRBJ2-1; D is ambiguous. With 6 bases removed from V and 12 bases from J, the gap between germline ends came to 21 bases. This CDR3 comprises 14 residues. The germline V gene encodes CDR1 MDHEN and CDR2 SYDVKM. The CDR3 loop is CASRPSPGYMGQFF. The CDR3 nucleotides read TGTGCCAGCAGGCCGTCCCCGGGCTACATGGGGCAGTTCTTC.

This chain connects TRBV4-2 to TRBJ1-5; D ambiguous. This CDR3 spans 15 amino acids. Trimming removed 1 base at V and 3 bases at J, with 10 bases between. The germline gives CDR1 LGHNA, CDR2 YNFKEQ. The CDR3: CASSQGEAINQPQHF. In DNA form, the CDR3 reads TGTGCCAGCAGCCAAGGGGAGGCGATCAATCAGCCCCAGCATTTT.

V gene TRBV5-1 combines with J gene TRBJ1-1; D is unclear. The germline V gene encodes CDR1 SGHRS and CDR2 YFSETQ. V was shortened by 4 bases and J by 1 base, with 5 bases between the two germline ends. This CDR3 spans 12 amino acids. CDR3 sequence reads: CASSQGNTEAFF. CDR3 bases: TGCGCCAGCAGCCAAGGGAACACTGAAGCTTTCTTT.

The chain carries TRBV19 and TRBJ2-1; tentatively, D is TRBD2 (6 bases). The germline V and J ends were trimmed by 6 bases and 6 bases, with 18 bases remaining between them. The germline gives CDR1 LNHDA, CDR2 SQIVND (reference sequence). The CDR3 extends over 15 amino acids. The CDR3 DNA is TGTGCCAGTAGGCCAAAGGACTATTCCCCCAATGAGCAGTTCTTC. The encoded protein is CASRPKDYSPNEQFF.

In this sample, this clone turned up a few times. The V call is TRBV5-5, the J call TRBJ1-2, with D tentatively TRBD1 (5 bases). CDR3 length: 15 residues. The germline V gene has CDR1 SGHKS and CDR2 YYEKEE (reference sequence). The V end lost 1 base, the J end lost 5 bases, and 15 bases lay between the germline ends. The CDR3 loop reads CASSLWWGAGYGYTF. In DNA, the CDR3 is TGTGCCAGCAGCTTGTGGTGGGGCGCGGGGTATGGCTACACCTTC.

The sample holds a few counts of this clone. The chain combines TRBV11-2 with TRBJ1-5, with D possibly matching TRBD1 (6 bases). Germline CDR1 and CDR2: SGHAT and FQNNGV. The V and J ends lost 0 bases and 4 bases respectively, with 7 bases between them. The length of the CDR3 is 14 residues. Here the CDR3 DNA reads TGTGCCAGCAGCTTAGAGGGGGCTAATCAGCCCCAGCATTTT. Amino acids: CASSLEGANQPQHF. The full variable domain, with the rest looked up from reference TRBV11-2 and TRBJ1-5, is EAGVAQSPRYKIIEKRQSVAFWCNPISGHATLYWYQQILGQGPKLLIQFQNNGVVDDSQLPKDRFSAERLKGVDSTLKIQPAKLEDSAVYLCASSLEGANQPQHFGDGTRLSIL.

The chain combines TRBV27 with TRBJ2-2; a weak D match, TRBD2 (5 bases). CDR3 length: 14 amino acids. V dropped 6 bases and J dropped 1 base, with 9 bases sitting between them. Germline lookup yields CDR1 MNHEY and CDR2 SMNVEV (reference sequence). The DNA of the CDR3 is TGTGCCAGCAGGCGGACTGGGAACACCGGGGAGCTGTTTTTT. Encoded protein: CASRRTGNTGELFF.

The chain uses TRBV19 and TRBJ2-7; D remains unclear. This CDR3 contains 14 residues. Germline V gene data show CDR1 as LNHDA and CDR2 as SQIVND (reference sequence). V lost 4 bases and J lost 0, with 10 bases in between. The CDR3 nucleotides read TGTGCCAGTAGTAAGGCGGTAAGCTCCTACGAGCAGTACTTC. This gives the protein CASSKAVSSYEQYF.

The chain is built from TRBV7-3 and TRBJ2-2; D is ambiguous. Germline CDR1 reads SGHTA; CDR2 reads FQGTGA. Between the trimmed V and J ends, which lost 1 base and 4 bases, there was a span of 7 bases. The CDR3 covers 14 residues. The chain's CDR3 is CASSLNPGTGELFF. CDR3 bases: TGTGCCAGCAGCTTAAATCCGGGCACCGGGGAGCTGTTTTTT.

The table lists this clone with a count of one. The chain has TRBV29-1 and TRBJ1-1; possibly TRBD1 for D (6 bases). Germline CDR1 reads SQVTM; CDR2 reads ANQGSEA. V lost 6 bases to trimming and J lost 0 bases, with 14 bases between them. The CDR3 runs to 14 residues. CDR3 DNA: TGCAGCGTCGGCAGGGGCAGTTTGAACACTGAAGCTTTCTTT. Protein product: CSVGRGSLNTEAFF.

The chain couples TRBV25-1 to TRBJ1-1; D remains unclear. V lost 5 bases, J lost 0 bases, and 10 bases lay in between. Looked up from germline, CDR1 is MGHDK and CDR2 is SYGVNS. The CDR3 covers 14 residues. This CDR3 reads CASSPGNLNTEAFF. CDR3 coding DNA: TGTGCCAGCAGTCCAGGAAACTTGAACACTGAAGCTTTCTTT. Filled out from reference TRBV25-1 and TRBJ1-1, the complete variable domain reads EADIYQTPRYLVIGTGKKITLECSQTMGHDKMYWYQQDPGMELHLIHYSYGVNSTEKGDLSSESTVSRIRTEHFPLTLESARPSHTSQYLCASSPGNLNTEAFFGQGTRLTVV.

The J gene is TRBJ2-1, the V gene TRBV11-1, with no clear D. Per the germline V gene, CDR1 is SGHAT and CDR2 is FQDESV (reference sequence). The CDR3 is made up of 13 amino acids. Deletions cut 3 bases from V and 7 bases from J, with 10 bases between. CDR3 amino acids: CASSFLQTNEQFF. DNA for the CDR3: TGTGCCAGCAGCTTTCTCCAAACAAATGAGCAGTTCTTC.

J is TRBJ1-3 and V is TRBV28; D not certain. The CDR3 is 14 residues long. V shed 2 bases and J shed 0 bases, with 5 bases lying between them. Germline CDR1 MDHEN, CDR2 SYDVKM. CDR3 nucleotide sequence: TGTGCCAGCAGTTTAAGCCTCTCTGGAAACACCATATATTTT. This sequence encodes CASSLSLSGNTIYF.

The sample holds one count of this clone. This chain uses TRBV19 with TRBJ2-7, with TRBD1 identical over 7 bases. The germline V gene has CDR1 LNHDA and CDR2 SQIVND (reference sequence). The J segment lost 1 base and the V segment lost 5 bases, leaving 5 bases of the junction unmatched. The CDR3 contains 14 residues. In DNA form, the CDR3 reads TGTGCCAGTAGTGAACAGGGGCTATCCTACGAGCAGTACTTC. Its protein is CASSEQGLSYEQYF. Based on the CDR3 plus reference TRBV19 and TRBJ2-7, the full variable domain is DGGITQSPKYLFRKEGQNVTLSCEQNLNHDAMYWYRQDPGQGLRLIYYSQIVNDFQKGDIAEGYSVSREKKESFPLTVTSAQKNPTAFYLCASSEQGLSYEQYFGPGTRLTVT.

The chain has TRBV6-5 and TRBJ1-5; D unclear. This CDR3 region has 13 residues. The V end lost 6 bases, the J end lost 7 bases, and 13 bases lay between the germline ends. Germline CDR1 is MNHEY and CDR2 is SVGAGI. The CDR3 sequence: CASSPSLWQPQHF. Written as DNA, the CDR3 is TGTGCCAGCAGCCCTTCCCTTTGGCAGCCCCAGCATTTT.

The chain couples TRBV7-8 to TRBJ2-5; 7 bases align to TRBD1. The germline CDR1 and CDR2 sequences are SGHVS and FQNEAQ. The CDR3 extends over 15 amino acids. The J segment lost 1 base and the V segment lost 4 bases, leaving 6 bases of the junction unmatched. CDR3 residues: CASSSRTGPQETQYF. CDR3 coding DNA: TGTGCCAGCAGCTCTCGGACAGGACCCCAAGAGACCCAGTACTTC.

CDR3 loop: CASSPPFTGELFF. The CDR3 DNA reads as TGTGCCAGCAGCCCACCGTTCACCGGGGAGCTGTTTTTT. This chain uses TRBV11-3 with TRBJ2-2; no clear D gene. Trimming took 5 bases from V and 4 from J, leaving 8 bases between them. This CDR3 spans 13 amino acids. Germline loops: CDR1 SGHNT, CDR2 YENEEA.

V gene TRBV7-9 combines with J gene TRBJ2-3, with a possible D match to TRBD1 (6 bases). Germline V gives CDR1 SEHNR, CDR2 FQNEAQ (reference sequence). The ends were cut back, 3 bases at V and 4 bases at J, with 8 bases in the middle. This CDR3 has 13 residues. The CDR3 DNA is TGTGCCAGCAGCTTGGGGGCGCCAGATACGCAGTATTTT. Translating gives CASSLGAPDTQYF.

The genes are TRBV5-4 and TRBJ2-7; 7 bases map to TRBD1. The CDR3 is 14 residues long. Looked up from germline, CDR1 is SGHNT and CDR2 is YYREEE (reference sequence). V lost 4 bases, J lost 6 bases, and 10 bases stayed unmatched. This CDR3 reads CASSEGQTLSEQYF. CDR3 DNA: TGTGCCAGCAGCGAGGGACAGACACTCTCCGAGCAGTACTTC.

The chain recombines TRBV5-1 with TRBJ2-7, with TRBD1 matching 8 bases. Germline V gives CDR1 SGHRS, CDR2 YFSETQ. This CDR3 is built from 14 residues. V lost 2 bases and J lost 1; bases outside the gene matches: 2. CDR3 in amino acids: CASSFGQGSYEQYF. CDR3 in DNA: TGCGCCAGCAGCTTCGGACAGGGATCCTACGAGCAGTACTTC.

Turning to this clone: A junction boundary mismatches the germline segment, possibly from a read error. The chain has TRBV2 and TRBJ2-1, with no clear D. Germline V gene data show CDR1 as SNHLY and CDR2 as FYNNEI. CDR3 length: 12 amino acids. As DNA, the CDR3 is TGTGCCACCAGTGGGATGGGCAATGAGCAGTTCTTC. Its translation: CATSGMGNEQFF.

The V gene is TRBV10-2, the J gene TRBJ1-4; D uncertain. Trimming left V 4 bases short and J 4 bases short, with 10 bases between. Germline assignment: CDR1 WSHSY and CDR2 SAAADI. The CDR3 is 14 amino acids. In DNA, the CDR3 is TGCGCCAGCAGTGCCCAACAGCTTAATGAAAAACTGTTTTTT. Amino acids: CASSAQQLNEKLFF.

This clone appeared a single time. The DNA of the CDR3 is TGTGCCAGCAGCGTGGGACTAGCGGACACCGGGGAGCTGTTTTTT. Translating gives CASSVGLADTGELFF. The chain is built from TRBV9 and TRBJ2-2; 11 positions match TRBD2. V trimming: 2 bases; J trimming: 3 bases; junction bases outside the gene matches: 0. Per the germline V gene, CDR1 is SGDLS and CDR2 is YYNGEE. The CDR3 has 15 amino acids.

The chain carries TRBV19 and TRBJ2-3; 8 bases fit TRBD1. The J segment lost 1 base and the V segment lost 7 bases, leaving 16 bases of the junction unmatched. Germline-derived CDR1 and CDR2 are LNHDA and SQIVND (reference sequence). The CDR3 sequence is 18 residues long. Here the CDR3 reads CASIDRGAVLGGTDTQYF. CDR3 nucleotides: TGTGCCAGTATCGACAGGGGAGCGGTCTTAGGGGGCACAGATACGCAGTATTTT.

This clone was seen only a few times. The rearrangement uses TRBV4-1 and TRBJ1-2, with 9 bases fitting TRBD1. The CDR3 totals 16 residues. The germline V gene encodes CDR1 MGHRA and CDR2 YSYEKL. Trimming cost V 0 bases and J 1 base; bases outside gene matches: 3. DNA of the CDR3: TGCGCCAGCAGCCAAGAGGGGACAGGGTTTAACTATGGCTACACCTTC. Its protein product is CASSQEGTGFNYGYTF.

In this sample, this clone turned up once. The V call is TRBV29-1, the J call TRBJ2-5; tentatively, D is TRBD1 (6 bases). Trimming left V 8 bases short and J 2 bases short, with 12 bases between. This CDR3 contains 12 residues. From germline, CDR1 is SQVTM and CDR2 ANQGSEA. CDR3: CSLGARQETQYF. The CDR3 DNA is TGCAGCTTGGGGGCCAGACAAGAGACCCAGTACTTC.

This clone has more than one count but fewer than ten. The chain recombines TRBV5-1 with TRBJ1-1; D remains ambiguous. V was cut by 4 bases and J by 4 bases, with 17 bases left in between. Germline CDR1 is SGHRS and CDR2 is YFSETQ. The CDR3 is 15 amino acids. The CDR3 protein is CASSPTVVGGTEAFF. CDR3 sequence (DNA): TGCGCCAGCAGCCCCACCGTGGTTGGTGGCACTGAAGCTTTCTTT.